This T cell receptor beta chain stems from a study of T cell changes during pregnancy in multiple sclerosis. Repertoires were generated with immunoSEQ multiplex PCR, while TCRdb's copy carries only in-frame clones and drops some. Of 100,000 or so clones in the sample, more than 90% were seen once. The sequence was collected from a female donor with multiple sclerosis, enrolled in a pregnancy study. The input for sequencing was peripheral blood, taken in the second trimester of pregnancy.

The DNA of the CDR3 is TGCGCCAGCAGCTTCCAACCGGGACTAGCGGGCACCGGGGAGCTGTTTTTT. Translated: CASSFQPGLAGTGELFF. The rearrangement links TRBV5-1 to TRBJ2-2; the match to TRBD2 covers 12 bases. The V gene end was trimmed by 2 bases and the J gene end by 4 bases; junction bases not matched to a gene: 6. The germline V gene encodes CDR1 SGHRS and CDR2 YFSETQ. This CDR3 has 17 amino acids.